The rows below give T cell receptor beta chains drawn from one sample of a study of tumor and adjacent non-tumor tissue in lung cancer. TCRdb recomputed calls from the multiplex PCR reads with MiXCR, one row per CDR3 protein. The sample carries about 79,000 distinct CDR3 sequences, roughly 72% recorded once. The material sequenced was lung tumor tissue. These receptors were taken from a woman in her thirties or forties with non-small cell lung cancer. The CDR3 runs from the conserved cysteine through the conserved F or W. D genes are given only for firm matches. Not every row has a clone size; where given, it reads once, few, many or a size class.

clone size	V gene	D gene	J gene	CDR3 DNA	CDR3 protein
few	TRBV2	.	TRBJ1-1	TGTGCCAGCAGGGCAGGGGCTGAAGCTTTCTTT	CASRAGAEAFF
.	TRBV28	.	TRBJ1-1	TGTGCCAGCAGTCGGATGCCCAACACTGAAGCTTTCTTT	CASSRMPNTEAFF
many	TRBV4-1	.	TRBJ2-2	TGCGCCAGCAGCCCCCCCCTTATAGGGAGGAACACCGGGGAGCTGTTTTTT	CASSPPLIGRNTGELFF
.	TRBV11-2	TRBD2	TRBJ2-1	TGTGCAAGCACCCTAGATCCCAGCGGGGGGATTGAGCAGTTCTTC	CASTLDPSGGIEQFF
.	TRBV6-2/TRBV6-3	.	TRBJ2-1	TGTGCCACCACAGTCGCTGGGAGCTCCTACAATGAGCAGTTCTTC	CATTVAGSSYNEQFF
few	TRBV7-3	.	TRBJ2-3	TGTGCCAGCAGCCCATGGGGGAGCTCAGATACGCAGTATTTT	CASSPWGSSDTQYF
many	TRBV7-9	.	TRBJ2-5	TGTGCCAGCAGCACCCCCGGGACACCCGCCTACTTC	CASSTPGTPAYF
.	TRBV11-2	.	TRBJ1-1	TGTGCCAGCAGCTCACGGCACGGGCGCCCTGAAGCTTTCTTT	CASSSRHGRPEAFF
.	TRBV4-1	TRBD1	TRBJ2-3	TGCGCCAGCAGTCAAGCTTACGTCGGGACAGAGGGAACAGATACGCAGTATTTT	CASSQAYVGTEGTDTQYF
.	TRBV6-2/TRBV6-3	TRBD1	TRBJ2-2	TGTGCCAGCTCCGGGACAGGGGGCCAAGCCGGGACCGCGGAGCTGTTTTTT	CASSGTGGQAGTAELFF
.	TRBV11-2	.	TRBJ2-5	TGTAGCAGCAGCCCAGCCCGGGGCGCCGGGACCCAGTACTTC	CSSSPARGAGTQYF
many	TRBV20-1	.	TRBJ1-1	TGCAGTGCTATTTACGGTTTCGAAGCTTTCTTT	CSAIYGFEAFF
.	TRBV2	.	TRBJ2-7	TGTGCCAGCAGTGATGAGGACTTCTCCTACGAGCAGTACTTC	CASSDEDFSYEQYF
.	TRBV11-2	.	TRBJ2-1	TGTGTCAGCAGCAAGACACTAGCTGCACTGTACAATGAGCAATACTTC	CVSSKTLAALYNEQYF
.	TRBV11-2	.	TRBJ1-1	TGTGTCAGCAGCAAGGACAGTTACACTGAAGCTTTCTTT	CVSSKDSYTEAFF
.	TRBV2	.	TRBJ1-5	TGTGCCAGCAGTGAACAGGCAGTCCTTAGCAATCACCCCCAGGATTTT	CASSEQAVLSNHPQDF
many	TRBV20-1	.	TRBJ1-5	TGCAGTGCTAGAGTTAGGAGCCATCAGCCCCAGCATTTT	CSARVRSHQPQHF
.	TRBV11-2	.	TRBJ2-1	TGTACCAGCAGCATAAAGTGGTCTAGCAACTACAATGAGCAGTTCTTC	CTSSIKWSSNYNEQFF
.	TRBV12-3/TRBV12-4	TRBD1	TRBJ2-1	TGTGCCAACAGTTTAGCCGGGACAGGGCCTCTAAATGAGCAGTTCTTC	CANSLAGTGPLNEQFF
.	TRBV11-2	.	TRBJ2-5	TGTGACAGCAGCCCCGCGGCTTTCCAAGAGACCCAGTACTTC	CDSSPAAFQETQYF
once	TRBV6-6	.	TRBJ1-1	TGTGCCAGCAGTCAAGCGGGGGTGGGGAACACTGAGGCTTTGTTT	CASSQAGVGNTEALF
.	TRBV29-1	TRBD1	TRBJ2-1	TGCATCGTTGAGGGGGCGGAGGATTGGTCTCGCTCCTACAATGAGCAGTTCTTC	CIVEGAEDWSRSYNEQFF
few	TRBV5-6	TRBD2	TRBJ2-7	TGTGCCAGCTGTTCTAGACTAGCGGGGGACTACGAGCAGTACTTC	CASCSRLAGDYEQYF
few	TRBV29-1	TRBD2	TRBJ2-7	TGCAACGTTGAAGGACTAGCGGGAGGGCCAAGGGACGAGCAGTACTTT	CNVEGLAGGPRDEQYF
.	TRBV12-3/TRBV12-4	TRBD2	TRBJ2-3	TGTGCCAGCAATTTAGCGGGCGGGGACACAGATACGCAGTATTTT	CASNLAGGDTDTQYF
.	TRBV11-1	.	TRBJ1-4	TGTGCCAGCGGCTTAGACTACGAGACAGGATCCGAAATACTGTTTTTT	CASGLDYETGSEILFF
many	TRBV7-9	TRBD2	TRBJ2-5	TGTGCCAGCAGCTTCGGGGGGGCCGGCGAGACCCAGTACTTC	CASSFGGAGETQYF
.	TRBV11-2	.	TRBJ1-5	TGTGCCAGCAGCATATTTGCTCGCACAGATGAGCAGCATTTT	CASSIFARTDEQHF
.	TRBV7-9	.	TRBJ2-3	TGTACCAGCAGCTTATTTCGGGGACCCGGAGCAGATACGCAGTATTTT	CTSSLFRGPGADTQYF
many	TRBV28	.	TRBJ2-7	TGTGCCAGCAGTTTATTGGCTTCGTACGAGCAGTACTTC	CASSLLASYEQYF
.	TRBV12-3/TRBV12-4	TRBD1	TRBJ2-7	TGTGCCAGCAGTCCATGGACAGGGATTGAAGGAGCCTACGAACCGTACTTC	CASSPWTGIEGAYEPYF
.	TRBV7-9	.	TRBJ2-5	TGTGCCAACAACTGGGCCTCGGGATCAGACCGAGAGACCCAGTACTTC	CANNWASGSDRETQYF
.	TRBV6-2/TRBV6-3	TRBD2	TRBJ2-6	TGTGCCAGTAGCGGGGGCGCACCCCGTTTCCTCTTTGGAGCCAACGGCCTGACTTTC	CASSGGAPRFLFGANGLTF
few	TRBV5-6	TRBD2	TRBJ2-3	TGTGTCAGCAGCTATTTTAGCGGGAGACGCACAGATACGCGGTATTTT	CVSSYFSGRRTDTRYF
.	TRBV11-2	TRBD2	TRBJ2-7	TGTGCAAGCAGCCACCACGGGACTAGCGGATACGAGCAATACTTC	CASSHHGTSGYEQYF